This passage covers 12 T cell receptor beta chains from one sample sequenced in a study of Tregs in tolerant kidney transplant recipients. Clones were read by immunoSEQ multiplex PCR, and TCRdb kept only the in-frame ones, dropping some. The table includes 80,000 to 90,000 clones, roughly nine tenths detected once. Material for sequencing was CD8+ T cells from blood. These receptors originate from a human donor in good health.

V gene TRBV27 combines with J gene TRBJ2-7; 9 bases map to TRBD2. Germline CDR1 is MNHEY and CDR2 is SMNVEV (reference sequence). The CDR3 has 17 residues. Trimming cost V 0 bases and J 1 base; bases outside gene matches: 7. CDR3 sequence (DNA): TGTGCCAGCAGTTTATCGGCCTTCGCGGGGGGGTCCTACGAGCAGTACTTC. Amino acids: CASSLSAFAGGSYEQYF.

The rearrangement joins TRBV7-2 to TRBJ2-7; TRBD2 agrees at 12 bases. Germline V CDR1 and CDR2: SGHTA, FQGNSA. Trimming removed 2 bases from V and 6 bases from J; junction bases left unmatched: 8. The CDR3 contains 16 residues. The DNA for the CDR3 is TGTGCCAGCAGCTTACGCGGGACTAGCGGGTCGAGCGAGCAGTACTTC. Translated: CASSLRGTSGSSEQYF.

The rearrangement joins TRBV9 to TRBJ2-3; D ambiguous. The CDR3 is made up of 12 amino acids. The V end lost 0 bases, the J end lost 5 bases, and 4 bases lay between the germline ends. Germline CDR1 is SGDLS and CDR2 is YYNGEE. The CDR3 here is CASSVDQDTQYF. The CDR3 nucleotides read TGTGCCAGCAGCGTAGATCAAGATACGCAGTATTTT.

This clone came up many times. CDR3 sequence reads: CASSQDRGGSYEQYF. The CDR3 DNA reads TGTGCCAGCAGCCAAGATCGGGGGGGCTCCTACGAGCAGTACTTC. This chain uses TRBV4-2 with TRBJ2-7, with 8 bases that match TRBD2. The CDR3 contains 15 residues. J lost 0 bases, V lost 0 bases, and 1 base had no gene match. CDR1 is LGHNA and CDR2 is YNFKEQ in the germline V gene.

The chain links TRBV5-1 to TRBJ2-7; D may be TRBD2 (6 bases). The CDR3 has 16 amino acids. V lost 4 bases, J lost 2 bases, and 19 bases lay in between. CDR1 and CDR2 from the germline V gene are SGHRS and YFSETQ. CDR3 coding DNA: TGCGCCAGCAGCAACCGGATGTCCGGGGGTCCCTACGAGCAGTACTTC. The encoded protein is CASSNRMSGGPYEQYF.

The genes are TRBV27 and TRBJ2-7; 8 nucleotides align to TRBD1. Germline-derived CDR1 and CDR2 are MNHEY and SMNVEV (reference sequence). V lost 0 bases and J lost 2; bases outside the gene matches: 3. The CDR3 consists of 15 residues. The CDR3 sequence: CASSLSRTGTYEQYF. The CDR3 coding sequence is TGTGCCAGCAGTTTATCTAGGACAGGGACCTACGAGCAGTACTTC.

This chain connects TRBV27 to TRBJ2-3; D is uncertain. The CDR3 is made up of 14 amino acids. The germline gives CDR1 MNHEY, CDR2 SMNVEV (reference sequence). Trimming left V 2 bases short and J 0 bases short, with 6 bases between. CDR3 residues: CASSLGLSTDTQYF. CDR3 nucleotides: TGTGCCAGCAGTTTAGGGCTTAGCACAGATACGCAGTATTTT.

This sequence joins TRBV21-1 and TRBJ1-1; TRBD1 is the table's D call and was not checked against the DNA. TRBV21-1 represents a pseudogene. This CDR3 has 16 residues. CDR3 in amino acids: CASSPASLDKNTEAFF. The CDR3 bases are TGTGCCAGCTCCCCCGCAAGTTTGGACAAGAACACTGAAGCTTTCTTT.

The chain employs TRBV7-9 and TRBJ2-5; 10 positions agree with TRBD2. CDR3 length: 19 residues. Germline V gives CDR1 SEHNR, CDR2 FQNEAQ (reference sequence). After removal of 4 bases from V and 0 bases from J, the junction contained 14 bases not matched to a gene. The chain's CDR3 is CASSSALAGRAPYQETQYF. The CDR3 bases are TGTGCCAGCAGCTCAGCACTAGCGGGGCGAGCTCCATACCAAGAGACCCAGTACTTC.

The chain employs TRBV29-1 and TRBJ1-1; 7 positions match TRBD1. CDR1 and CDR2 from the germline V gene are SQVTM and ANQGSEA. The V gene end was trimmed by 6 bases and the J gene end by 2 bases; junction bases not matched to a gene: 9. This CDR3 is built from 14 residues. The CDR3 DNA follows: TGCAGCGTCGACCCAGGGGGAGTAAACACTGAAGCTTTCTTT. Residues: CSVDPGGVNTEAFF.

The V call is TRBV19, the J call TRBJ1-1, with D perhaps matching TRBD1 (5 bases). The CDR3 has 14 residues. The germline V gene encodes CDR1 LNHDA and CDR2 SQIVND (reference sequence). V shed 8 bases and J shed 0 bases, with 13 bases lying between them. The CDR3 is CASSDINMNTEAFF. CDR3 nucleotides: TGTGCCAGTTCGGACATAAATATGAACACTGAAGCTTTCTTT.

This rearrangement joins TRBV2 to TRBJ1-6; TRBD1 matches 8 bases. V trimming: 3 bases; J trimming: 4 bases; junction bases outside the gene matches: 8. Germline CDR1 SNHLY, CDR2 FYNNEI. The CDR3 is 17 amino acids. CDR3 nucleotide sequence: TGTGCCAGCAGTGACCCGGGACAGGACCCTTATAATTCACCCCTCCACTTT. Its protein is CASSDPGQDPYNSPLHF.